This T cell receptor beta chain was profiled in a study of T-cell memory formation after mild COVID-19. The germline V gene encodes CDR1 LGHDT and CDR2 YNNKEL (reference sequence). The length of the CDR3 is 13 residues. V was trimmed by 4 bases and J by 6 bases, leaving 13 bases between them. Using its own MiXCR run on the 5' RACE reads, TCRdb lists one record per CDR3 protein. The repertoire holds 250,000 to 300,000 distinct CDR3 sequences, 8% to 9% seen once, with around a fifth in the top ten. There are a few counts of this clonotype. The TCR comes from a man aged 18 to 35 who had mild COVID-19 (a few samples of this study predate the infection). Cell type and time point are not known. V usage is TRBV3-1 and J usage is TRBJ2-7; D is ambiguous. Sequenced: PBMCs or a T cell subset sorted from them (not recorded which). This CDR3 reads CASSPPQPTEQYF. In DNA, the CDR3 is TGTGCCAGCAGCCCTCCCCAGCCGACCGAGCAGTACTTC.